The 6 T cell receptor beta chains below were found in one sample sequenced in a study of CD8+CD57+ T cells in acquired aplastic anemia. Template material for TCR beta VDJ and CDR3 profiling consisted of genomic DNA. TCRdb independently ran MiXCR on the reads; one entry per CDR3 protein. Found here are about 470,000 distinct CDR3 sequences, over 25% of them singletons; the top ten hold 0.82%. It was patients with CD8+CD57+ cell expansion by flow cytometry who were chosen for sequencing. The sample was sorted CD4+, CD8+, or CD8+CD57+ T cells (not recorded which) from PBMCs. These receptors originate from a human donor with aplastic anemia.

This clonotype was observed a handful of times. The gene calls are TRBV7-6 and TRBJ1-2; D gene unclear. The CDR3 contains 16 residues. The V gene lost 5 bases and the J gene lost 8 bases, with 24 bases spanning the gap. Germline values: CDR1 SGHVS, CDR2 FNYEAQ. The CDR3: CASSAITPGSLGGYTF. The DNA for the CDR3 is TGTGCCAGCAGCGCGATAACCCCCGGGAGCCTTGGGGGCTACACCTTC.

A few counts support this clonotype. The chain carries TRBV19 and TRBJ1-2, with 8 bases lining up with TRBD1. CDR3 size: 12 residues. V lost 8 bases to trimming and J lost 8 bases; unmatched junction nucleotides: 7. The germline gives CDR1 LNHDA, CDR2 SQIVND (reference sequence). In DNA form, the CDR3 reads TGTGCCAGTCAGGGGGCGACGGGCGGCTACACCTTC. Translating it yields CASQGATGGYTF.

The chain has TRBV7-2 and TRBJ2-7; TRBD1 agrees at 8 bases. This CDR3 region has 15 residues. Per germline, CDR1 SGHTA and CDR2 FQGNSA. V lost 6 bases, J lost 2 bases, and 9 bases stayed unmatched. The CDR3 loop reads CASSSPDRGTYEQYF. CDR3 nucleotide sequence: TGTGCCAGCAGTTCCCCAGACAGGGGAACCTACGAGCAGTACTTC.

This clonotype was counted a few times. The genes are TRBV27 and TRBJ1-2; D uncertain. The V end lost 4 bases, the J end lost 3 bases, and 12 bases lay between the germline ends. CDR1 is MNHEY and CDR2 is SMNVEV in the germline V gene (reference sequence). This CDR3 contains 14 residues. This CDR3 is CASSSTWTDYGYTF. DNA for the CDR3: TGTGCCAGCAGTTCAACCTGGACCGACTATGGCTACACCTTC.

As regards this clonotype: At one boundary the junction diverges from the germline segment, which might be a read error. The chain recombines TRBV25-1 with TRBJ2-7, with TRBD1 matching 9 bases. CDR1 is MGHDK and CDR2 is SYGVNS in the germline V gene. The length of the CDR3 is 15 residues. This CDR3 reads CASSSDRGRGYGQYF. CDR3 bases: TGTGCCAGCAGCTCGGACAGGGGACGTGGATACGGGCAGTACTTC.

The chain employs TRBV6-1 and TRBJ1-5, with D unresolved. Germline V lookup: CDR1 MNHNS, CDR2 SASEGT. V lost 5 bases to trimming and J lost 1 base, with 15 bases between them. The CDR3 has 16 amino acids. CDR3 nucleotides: TGTGCCAGCAGTCCCGGTCTTGAAATAAGCAATCAGCCCCAGCATTTT. This gives the protein CASSPGLEISNQPQHF.